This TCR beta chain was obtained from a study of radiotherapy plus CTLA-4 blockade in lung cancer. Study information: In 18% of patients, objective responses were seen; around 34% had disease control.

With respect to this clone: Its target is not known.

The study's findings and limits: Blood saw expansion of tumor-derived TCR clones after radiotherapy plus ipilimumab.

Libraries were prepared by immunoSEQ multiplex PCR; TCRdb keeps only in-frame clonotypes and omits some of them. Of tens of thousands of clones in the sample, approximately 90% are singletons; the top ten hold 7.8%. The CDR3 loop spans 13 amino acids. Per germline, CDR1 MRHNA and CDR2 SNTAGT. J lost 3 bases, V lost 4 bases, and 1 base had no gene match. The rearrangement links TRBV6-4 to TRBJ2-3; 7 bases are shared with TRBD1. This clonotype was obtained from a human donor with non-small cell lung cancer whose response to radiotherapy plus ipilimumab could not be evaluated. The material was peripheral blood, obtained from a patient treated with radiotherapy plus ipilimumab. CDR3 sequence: CASSVQGTDTQYF. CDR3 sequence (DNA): TGTGCCAGCAGTGTACAGGGGACAGATACGCAGTATTTT.